Here is one T cell receptor (beta chain) with its context. Study processing details: For nucleated cells, counts were estimated from reference gene primer amplification. The table came from immunoSEQ multiplex PCR; TCRdb's copy has only in-frame clones and leaves some out. Clone size and the V and J calls come from that table; the DNA yielded D and trimming. Of fewer than 100,000 clones listed, about 80% were seen once; the top ten hold approximately 25%. This record belongs to a study of blood T cell repertoires in COVID-19. Study-level information: Acute and convalescent COVID-19 specimens originated in the United States, Italy and Spain. PBMCs, B-cell-depleted T cells, or T cells provided the cDNA or gDNA that made up the material.

The sequenced material came from peripheral blood. This sequence was found in a man in his 70s with acute or convalescent COVID-19.

CDR3 nucleotides: TGCGCCAGCAGCCAAGCCGCGGGGTCCAGCGGAGATACGCAGTATTTT. It codes for CASSQAAGSSGDTQYF. V is TRBV4-1 and J is TRBJ2-3, with a weak D call TRBD2 (6 bases). Trimming shortened V by 1 base and J by 5 bases, and 16 bases separated the two germline ends. Germline CDR1 MGHRA, CDR2 YSYEKL. The CDR3 sequence is 16 residues long.